Below are 3 T cell receptor beta chains sequenced from a single sample in a study of control samples from healthy donors and cancer patients. Clones were read by immunoSEQ multiplex PCR, and TCRdb kept only the in-frame ones, dropping some. The profile shows about 170,000 clones, 90% to 95% of them singletons. Specimen: blood. These receptors were obtained from a woman aged 18-30 years in good health.

This clone was observed a single time. The genes are TRBV19 and TRBJ2-3; D not certain. V was cut by 3 bases and J by 5 bases, with 9 bases left in between. Looked up from germline, CDR1 is LNHDA and CDR2 is SQIVND (reference sequence). CDR3 length: 13 amino acids. The CDR3 here is CASSMRLGDTQYF. DNA for the CDR3: TGTGCCAGTAGTATGCGATTGGGAGATACGCAGTATTTT.

This clone has only a few counts. This rearrangement joins TRBV6-2 or TRBV6-3 to TRBJ2-7; D is ambiguous. CDR1 and CDR2 from the germline V gene are MNHEY and SVGEGT. V was trimmed by 4 bases and J by 0 bases, leaving 10 bases between them. The CDR3 runs to 14 residues. CDR3 sequence (DNA): TGTGCCAGCAGTTTAGGTGTCTTCTCCTACGAGCAGTACTTC. Translated: CASSLGVFSYEQYF.

The chain recombines TRBV28 with TRBJ1-2; D is ambiguous. This CDR3 spans 14 amino acids. Trimming took off 3 bases at V and 4 bases at J, with 12 bases between the two ends. Germline lookup yields CDR1 MDHEN and CDR2 SYDVKM. CDR3 in amino acids: CASSLSTRGYGYTF. CDR3 bases: TGTGCCAGCAGTTTGTCTACACGAGGCTATGGCTACACCTTC.